This entry lists 11 T cell receptor beta chains sequenced from one sample in a study of human versus mouse CDR3 diversity and MHC coevolution (dated by TCRdb to 2015 to 2018). Library generation was performed with the immunoSEQ multiplex PCR assay. Sourced from immuneACCESS, this table was stored by TCRdb with only in-frame sequences that have V and J called. A share of the clones is absent; for the studies checked, an unresolved V gene accounts for under half, and the remainder has no known explanation. The sample table holds around 77,000 clones, of which 80% to 95% were seen once. Roughly 0.15% of the sample is taken by the ten largest. Source material: naive CD4+ T cells from blood. The cell subset or site label here, explained by the study, means: CD45RO-negative CD62L-positive naive CD4 T cells. Every receptor here comes from a person between 25 and 69 years old in good health.

The rearrangement uses TRBV25-1 and TRBJ2-7, with TRBD2 identical over 9 bases. The germline V gene has CDR1 MGHDK and CDR2 SYGVNS. This CDR3 has 18 amino acids. V shed 5 bases, J shed 1 base, and the junction held 15 bases outside the gene matches. CDR3 nucleotides: TGTGCCAGCAGTCCGCTAGGAGCGGGGGGACTAAAATCCTACGAGCAGTACTTC. It specifies CASSPLGAGGLKSYEQYF.

This clone appeared once. The chain recombines TRBV6-4 with TRBJ1-2; 11 bases match TRBD1. Germline assignment: CDR1 MRHNA and CDR2 SNTAGT. Losses at the gene ends were 6 bases for V and 7 bases for J; bases not matched to a gene: 10. The CDR3 loop spans 15 amino acids. CDR3 loop: CASSATGQGEGGYTF. Written as DNA, the CDR3 is TGTGCCAGCAGCGCAACGGGACAGGGGGAAGGTGGCTACACCTTC.

This clone was seen a few times. This chain joins TRBV10-3 and TRBJ1-5; possibly TRBD1 for D (5 bases). Germline V gene sequence: CDR1 ENHRY, CDR2 SYGVKD. The CDR3 consists of 15 residues. The ends were cut back, 4 bases at V and 0 bases at J, with 10 bases in the middle. CDR3 DNA sequence: TGTGCCATCAGTGTGGGGGGGACTAGCAATCAGCCCCAGCATTTT. Amino acid sequence: CAISVGGTSNQPQHF.

The chain uses TRBV4-1 and TRBJ2-3, with D perhaps matching TRBD2 (6 bases). The length of the CDR3 is 17 residues. V lost 0 bases and J lost 0, with 13 bases in between. Germline V lookup: CDR1 MGHRA, CDR2 YSYEKL. As DNA, the CDR3 is TGCGCCAGCAGCCAAGATCCGGTGGGGGGAAGCACAGATACGCAGTATTTT. Residues: CASSQDPVGGSTDTQYF.

The chain employs TRBV19 and TRBJ2-3; TRBD2 agrees at 8 bases. The ends lost 7 bases at V and 5 bases at J; junction bases unmatched: 11. The CDR3 loop spans 15 amino acids. Germline loops: CDR1 LNHDA, CDR2 SQIVND (reference sequence). For the CDR3, the DNA is TGTGCCAGTACCGTGGCGGGTCTAGCGGGAGATACGCAGTATTTT. The encoded protein is CASTVAGLAGDTQYF.

J is TRBJ2-3 and V is TRBV6-5; D remains unclear. CDR3 size: 13 residues. CDR1 and CDR2 from the germline V gene are MNHEY and SVGAGI. The V end lost 0 bases, the J end lost 9 bases, and 10 bases lay between the germline ends. The CDR3 region is CASSYSQVFTQYF. The CDR3 DNA sequence: TGTGCCAGCAGTTACTCTCAGGTGTTCACGCAGTATTTT.

The chain employs TRBV7-6 and TRBJ2-3; TRBD1 aligns across 8 bases. Germline CDR1 reads SGHVS; CDR2 reads FNYEAQ. CDR3 length: 15 amino acids. V dropped 5 bases and J dropped 2; count of bases not matched to a gene: 6. The CDR3 nucleotides read TGTGCCAGCAGCGAGCACAGGGGGAACACAGATACGCAGTATTTT. It is translated as CASSEHRGNTDTQYF.

This clone was seen just once. Other nucleotide sequences in the sample specify the same CDR3. The CDR3 spells CASSKPGLAGGQVTYNEQFF. CDR3 nucleotides: TGTGCCAGCAGCAAACCGGGGCTAGCGGGGGGCCAGGTAACTTACAATGAGCAGTTCTTC. The chain combines TRBV7-3 with TRBJ2-1; 11 bases are shared with TRBD2. Germline assignment: CDR1 SGHTA and CDR2 FQGTGA. The CDR3 covers 20 residues. V lost 5 bases to trimming and J lost 4 bases; unmatched junction nucleotides: 19.

The genes are TRBV25-1 and TRBJ2-2, with D maybe TRBD2 (5 bases). The germline CDR1 and CDR2 sequences are MGHDK and SYGVNS. The V end was cut by 3 bases, the J end by 4 bases, with 15 bases between. This CDR3 has 16 residues. The CDR3 spells CASSETEGRGTGELFF. As DNA, the CDR3 is TGTGCCAGCAGTGAGACCGAGGGCCGCGGCACCGGGGAGCTGTTTTTT.

The chain carries TRBV30 and TRBJ1-4; 7 nucleotides line up with TRBD1. This CDR3 has 13 residues. Trimming removed 2 bases from V and 6 bases from J; junction bases left unmatched: 3. The germline V gene encodes CDR1 GTSNPN and CDR2 SVGIG (reference sequence). CDR3 residues: CAWSRGQYEKLFF. The DNA of the CDR3 is TGTGCCTGGAGTAGGGGGCAGTATGAAAAACTGTTTTTT.

The rearrangement links TRBV19 to TRBJ2-2, with 9 bases identical to TRBD1. The CDR3 totals 16 residues. Germline CDR1 LNHDA, CDR2 SQIVND (reference sequence). J gave up 5 bases and V 3 bases, and 7 bases lay outside the gene matches. DNA of the CDR3: TGTGCCAGTAGTATTTACCGGGACAGGGTTACCGGGGAGCTGTTTTTT. Translating gives CASSIYRDRVTGELFF.